The 29 T cell receptor beta chains in this list originate from one sample, sequenced in a study of T cells after posttransplantation cyclophosphamide. Cyclophosphamide on days +3 and +4 followed busulfan-fludarabine conditioning and a marrow graft. Using immunoSEQ multiplex PCR, the repertoire was profiled, and TCRdb retains in-frame clones only, with some absent. The table lists 2,000 to 3,000 clones, no singletons, with approximately 24% in the top ten. Specimen: PBMCs, collected after an allogeneic stem cell transplant with post-transplant cyclophosphamide. The receptors originated from a female patient aged 55-70 years who received an allogeneic stem cell transplant from an unrelated donor, was CMV-positive, and had acute GVHD only. Some T cells may be graft donor cells.

This clone occurred a few times. The chain employs TRBV18 and TRBJ1-2; maybe TRBD1 (5 bases). Germline CDR1 reads KGHSH; CDR2 reads LQKENI. With 3 bases removed from V and 13 bases from J, the gap between germline ends came to 21 bases. CDR3 size: 14 residues. CDR3 DNA sequence: TGTGCCAGCTCACCTCGACAGTTCGCTGAAATCGGCACCTTC. As protein: CASSPRQFAEIGTF.

This clone has a count of ten or more. The chain recombines TRBV30 with TRBJ2-1, with a possible D match to TRBD2 (5 bases). Trimming removed 4 bases at V and 2 bases at J, with 12 bases between. Germline values: CDR1 GTSNPN, CDR2 SVGIG (reference sequence). The CDR3 is 14 residues long. In DNA form, the CDR3 reads TGTGCCTGGATTCCTAGCTTAACCTACAATGAGCAGTTCTTC. Protein: CAWIPSLTYNEQFF.

This clone came up many times. This rearrangement joins TRBV4-3 to TRBJ2-1; TRBD2 might be the D (5 bases). The germline CDR1 and CDR2 sequences are LGHNA and YSLEER. Trimming pared 3 bases from V and 9 bases from J, leaving 15 bases between. The CDR3 runs to 14 residues. Here the CDR3 reads CASSQEERLGEQFF. Here the CDR3 DNA reads TGCGCCAGCAGCCAGGAGGAGCGTCTGGGTGAGCAGTTCTTC.

This clone was observed at least ten times. For the CDR3, the DNA is TGCGCCAGCAGCCAAGAATTGTTAGGGGAGCAGTACTTC. Translated, it gives CASSQELLGEQYF. This chain uses TRBV4-3 with TRBJ2-7, with D hard to call. The CDR3 runs to 13 residues. Trimming took 0 bases from V and 7 from J, leaving 10 bases between them. Germline loops: CDR1 LGHNA, CDR2 YSLEER.

This clone has at least ten counts. The CDR3 DNA reads TGTGCCAGCAGCTTAGATGAGGGGAAATTAGAGACCCAGTACTTC. It codes for CASSLDEGKLETQYF. The chain employs TRBV7-9 and TRBJ2-5; D may be TRBD1 or TRBD2 (5 bases each). The CDR3 is made up of 15 amino acids. Per germline, CDR1 SEHNR and CDR2 FQNEAQ (reference sequence). Trimming left V 1 base short and J 4 bases short, with 13 bases between.

This clone has a count of ten or more. This rearrangement joins TRBV5-1 to TRBJ1-2, with D uncertain. Trimming took 0 bases from V and 3 from J, leaving 3 bases between them. The CDR3 spans 12 residues. Germline-derived CDR1 and CDR2 are SGHRS and YFSETQ. CDR3 amino acids: CASSLADYGYTF. In DNA form, the CDR3 reads TGCGCCAGCAGCTTGGCTGACTATGGCTACACCTTC.

This clone occurred many times. The rearrangement links TRBV7-8 to TRBJ1-5; 7 nucleotides line up with TRBD1. Germline CDR1 SGHVS, CDR2 FQNEAQ. The junction had 9 bases not matched to a gene; V was cut back by 5 bases and J by 2 bases. CDR3 length equals 16 residues. The chain's CDR3 is CASSARAGTGNQPQHF. The CDR3 DNA reads TGTGCCAGCAGCGCAAGAGCCGGGACAGGCAATCAGCCCCAGCATTTT. Combining the CDR3 with reference TRBV7-8 and TRBJ1-5 gives the whole variable domain GAGVSQSPRYKVAKRGQDVALRCDPISGHVSLFWYQQALGQGPEFLTYFQNEAQLDKSGLPSDRFFAERPEGSVSTLKIQRTQQEDSAVYLCASSARAGTGNQPQHFGDGTRLSIL.

This clone was counted many times. The chain has TRBV5-4 and TRBJ2-1, with 14 bases aligning to TRBD2. Germline V gene data show CDR1 as SGHNT and CDR2 as YYREEE (reference sequence). V dropped 7 bases and J dropped 7; count of bases not matched to a gene: 4. This CDR3 comprises 14 residues. The CDR3 DNA reads as TGTGCCAGCGGGACTAGCGGGGGAACAAATGAGCAGTTCTTC. It encodes CASGTSGGTNEQFF.

This clone is medium-sized in the sample. The chain has TRBV6-5 and TRBJ1-4, with TRBD1 matching 7 bases. The V segment lost 5 bases and the J segment 5 bases; nucleotides outside the gene matches: 5. The germline gives CDR1 MNHEY, CDR2 SVGAGI. This CDR3 region has 14 residues. CDR3 coding DNA: TGTGCCAGCAGTGAGGGGGCCGGGAATGAAAAACTGTTTTTT. It codes for CASSEGAGNEKLFF.

This clone showed up many times. The rearrangement uses TRBV6-2 or TRBV6-3 and TRBJ2-7, with D perhaps TRBD1 (6 bases). There are 11 residues in the CDR3. The V gene's germline CDR1 is MNHEY and CDR2 SVGEGT. V was clipped by 5 bases and J by 8 bases, with 10 bases between them. CDR3 sequence: CASSIGQKQYF. CDR3 DNA sequence: TGTGCCAGCAGTATCGGACAGAAGCAGTACTTC.

Within the sample, this clone is medium-sized. The chain is built from TRBV28 and TRBJ2-3, with D unresolved. The germline V gene encodes CDR1 MDHEN and CDR2 SYDVKM. The CDR3 runs 13 residues. The V end lost 8 bases, the J end lost 2 bases, and 11 bases lay between the germline ends. CDR3: CASLTVNTDTQYF. CDR3 nucleotide sequence: TGTGCCAGCTTAACGGTGAACACAGATACGCAGTATTTT.

The V gene is TRBV30, the J gene TRBJ1-5, with D possibly being TRBD1 (6 bases). Trimming cost V 4 bases and J 8 bases, with 15 bases left between them. This CDR3 is 13 amino acids long. Germline assignment: CDR1 GTSNPN and CDR2 SVGIG (reference sequence). CDR3 nucleotide sequence: TGTGCCTGGAAGACAGCCTCAGGGGAGCCCCAGCATTTT. It encodes CAWKTASGEPQHF.

This clone ranks as medium-sized. V gene TRBV7-6 combines with J gene TRBJ2-6; no clear D. The CDR3 loop spans 15 amino acids. Deletions cut 5 bases from V and 1 base from J, with 9 bases between. Germline V gene lookup returns CDR1 SGHVS and CDR2 FNYEAQ. The CDR3 sequence is CASSLTSSGANVLTF. As DNA, the CDR3 is TGTGCCAGCAGCCTCACAAGTTCTGGGGCCAACGTCCTGACTTTC.

In its sample, this clone was seen many times. V is TRBV12-3 or TRBV12-4 and J is TRBJ2-2; D may be TRBD2 (6 bases). Trimming took 7 bases from V and 2 from J, leaving 14 bases between them. There are 15 residues in the CDR3. This chain's CDR3 is CASTPGSGNTGELFF. The CDR3 bases are TGTGCCAGCACCCCGGGTAGCGGCAACACCGGGGAGCTGTTTTTT.

This clone appeared many times. The chain combines TRBV9 with TRBJ2-7; 7 bases match TRBD2. From germline, CDR1 is SGDLS and CDR2 YYNGEE. The CDR3 loop spans 11 amino acids. The CDR3 here is CTGTINYEQYF. The CDR3 bases are TGTACCGGGACTATTAACTACGAGCAGTACTTC.

This clone came up many times. The genes are TRBV12-3 or TRBV12-4 and TRBJ1-5; tentative D call: TRBD1 (6 bases). The CDR3 is 15 amino acids. V was cut by 3 bases and J by 4 bases, with 13 bases left in between. The CDR3 reads CASSLFRGRNQPQHF. The DNA for the CDR3 is TGTGCCAGCAGTTTGTTCAGGGGCCGAAATCAGCCCCAGCATTTT.

Many counts were recorded for this clone. The chain links TRBV7-2 to TRBJ2-3; unclear D gene. Germline CDR1 is SGHTA and CDR2 is FQGNSA. The V end was cut by 5 bases, the J end by 0 bases, with 15 bases between. CDR3 length equals 16 residues. The chain's CDR3 is CASSLITGSSTDTQYF. The CDR3 DNA sequence: TGTGCCAGCAGCCTAATCACGGGTTCGAGCACAGATACGCAGTATTTT.

This clone was seen ten or more times. The chain joins TRBV5-1 to TRBJ2-7; 9 bases agree with TRBD1. The CDR3 has 14 amino acids. CDR1 and CDR2 (germline): SGHRS, YFSETQ. J lost 5 bases, V lost 3 bases, and 6 bases had no gene match. CDR3 nucleotide sequence: TGCGCCAGCAGCTCCGGGACAGGGCTTCACGAGCAGTACTTC. Protein sequence: CASSSGTGLHEQYF.

This clone is labeled medium-sized. The DNA for the CDR3 is TGTGCCAGCAGTCTTTGGACAGCCAACACTGAAGCTTTCTTT. This sequence encodes CASSLWTANTEAFF. The chain is built from TRBV27 and TRBJ1-1, with D maybe TRBD1 (6 bases). This CDR3 is built from 14 residues. V was pared by 5 bases and J by 2 bases, with 12 bases between. Germline loops: CDR1 MNHEY, CDR2 SMNVEV (reference sequence).

This clone is categorized as medium-sized (0.01 to 0.1%). The chain couples TRBV18 to TRBJ1-3; 7 positions match TRBD1. CDR1 is KGHSH and CDR2 is LQKENI in the germline V gene. The junction had 9 bases not matched to a gene; V was cut back by 3 bases and J by 4 bases. This CDR3 spans 16 amino acids. CDR3 nucleotides: TGTGCCAGCTCACCCCCGGGACAGAGGTCGGGAAACACCATATATTTT. It translates to CASSPPGQRSGNTIYF.

This clone has ten or more counts. This sequence joins TRBV7-9 and TRBJ2-1; D is possibly TRBD1 (6 bases). The germline V and J ends were trimmed by 9 bases and 5 bases, with 17 bases remaining between them. This CDR3 has 14 residues. Germline V CDR1 and CDR2: SEHNR, FQNEAQ (reference sequence). This CDR3 reads CARGPDSRNNEQFF. The CDR3 coding sequence is TGTGCCAGGGGGCCGGACAGTCGGAACAATGAGCAGTTCTTC.

This clone has a count of ten or more. In DNA, the CDR3 is TGTGCCAGCAGCCCTCTCATGACTCTGACTGGCGTAAGCTACACCTTC. Translating it yields CASSPLMTLTGVSYTF. J is TRBJ1-2 and V is TRBV7-2; D gene uncertain. Germline V CDR1 and CDR2: SGHTA, FQGNSA. V was trimmed by 5 bases and J by 9 bases, leaving 25 bases between them. CDR3 length equals 16 residues.

On this clone: This may arise from a read error, as a much more abundant clone is one base away. This chain connects TRBV5-4 to TRBJ2-7; D assignment may be TRBD1 or TRBD2 (9 bases each). Trimming removed 3 bases at V and 8 bases at J, with 30 bases between. The CDR3 spans 18 residues. The germline V gene encodes CDR1 SGHNT and CDR2 YYREEE (reference sequence). The CDR3 spells CASSSGQGRLAGLHQQYF. The CDR3 DNA sequence: TGTGCCAGCAGCTCAGGACAGGGGCGGCTAGCGGGGCTTCACCAGCAGTACTTC.

This clone is labeled as medium-sized. J is TRBJ2-1 and V is TRBV5-1; 9 bases are a match to TRBD1. The CDR3 contains 14 residues. Trimming took 4 bases from V and 6 from J; bases not matched to a gene: 5. CDR1 and CDR2 from the germline V gene are SGHRS and YFSETQ. The CDR3 loop is CASSTGTGSNEQFF. The CDR3 nucleotides read TGCGCCAGCAGCACCGGGACAGGGAGCAATGAGCAGTTCTTC.

This clone was recorded at least ten times. The chain has TRBV28 and TRBJ2-3, with 11 bases matching TRBD2. Germline values: CDR1 MDHEN, CDR2 SYDVKM. V lost 5 bases, J lost 2 bases, and 6 bases stayed unmatched. This CDR3 is built from 16 residues. The CDR3 nucleotides read TGTGCCAGCAGTCCGCAGACTAGCGGGACCACAGATACGCAGTATTTT. It codes for CASSPQTSGTTDTQYF.

The chain links TRBV24-1 to TRBJ2-1; possibly TRBD2 for D (6 bases). Trimming shortened V by 4 bases and J by 0 bases, and 15 bases separated the two germline ends. CDR1 and CDR2 (germline): KGHDR, SFDVKD. The CDR3 sequence is 17 residues long. The CDR3 DNA reads as TGTGCCACCAGTGACCCCGGACTAAGCAACTCCTACAATGAGCAGTTCTTC. It is translated as CATSDPGLSNSYNEQFF.

This chain joins TRBV7-2 and TRBJ2-2; tentative D call: TRBD1 (6 bases). CDR3 length: 17 amino acids. The V gene lost 5 bases and the J gene lost 1 base, with 17 bases spanning the gap. CDR1 SGHTA and CDR2 FQGNSA come from the germline V gene. The CDR3 bases are TGTGCCAGCAGCCCCCTTAGGACAGACGTGAACACCGGGGAGCTGTTTTTT. Its translation: CASSPLRTDVNTGELFF.

A few counts support this clone. CDR3 in amino acids: CASSLTGGGGAFF. The CDR3 coding sequence is TGTGCCAGCAGCCTGACAGGGGGGGGTGGGGCTTTCTTT. The gene calls are TRBV28 and TRBJ1-1; 9 positions match TRBD1. The J segment lost 11 bases and the V segment lost 6 bases, leaving 10 bases of the junction unmatched. The germline CDR1 and CDR2 sequences are MDHEN and SYDVKM. The CDR3 contains 13 residues.

In this sample, this clone turned up many times. This chain uses TRBV5-1 with TRBJ1-6; D possibly corresponds to TRBD1 (5 bases). The CDR3 length is 14 residues. Germline CDR1 reads SGHRS; CDR2 reads YFSETQ. V was shortened by 0 bases and J by 8 bases, with 9 bases between the two germline ends. DNA of the CDR3: TGCGCCAGCAGCTTGGAGGGGAACGATTCACCCCTCCACTTT. It yields the protein CASSLEGNDSPLHF.